Below are 11 T cell receptor beta chains sequenced from a single sample in a study of blood T cell repertoires in COVID-19. The protocol was immunoSEQ multiplex PCR, while the TCRdb copy is restricted to in-frame clones and leaves out a portion. Among approximately 400,000 clones, about 89% were seen once, and the ten largest hold 0.86%. The sample comprised PBMCs or T cells enriched from blood (not recorded which). The receptor set was obtained from a woman in her thirties or forties who had been exposed to COVID-19.

This chain joins TRBV4-2 and TRBJ1-5; 7 positions match TRBD1. The V segment lost 1 base and the J segment 1 base; nucleotides outside the gene matches: 4. The CDR3 extends over 16 amino acids. The V gene's germline CDR1 is LGHNA and CDR2 YNFKEQ. CDR3 coding DNA: TGTGCCAGCAGCCAAGGTGGGGGACAGAGCAATCAGCCCCAGCATTTT. Its protein product is CASSQGGGQSNQPQHF.

The chain couples TRBV12-5 to TRBJ1-4, with D possibly TRBD1 on 6 matching bases. CDR3 length equals 13 residues. Trimming removed 3 bases from V and 8 bases from J, with 10 bases in between. Germline-derived CDR1 and CDR2 are LGHNT and FRNRAP. As DNA, the CDR3 is TGTGCTAGTGGTTTTGACAGGACCGAAAAACTGTTTTTT. It yields the protein CASGFDRTEKLFF.

The chain uses TRBV11-2 and TRBJ1-4, with D perhaps matching TRBD1 (5 bases). Trimming took off 3 bases at V and 8 bases at J, with 13 bases between the two ends. The CDR3 runs to 14 residues. The germline CDR1 and CDR2 sequences are SGHAT and FQNNGV. This chain's CDR3 is CASSFSRGEEKLFF. The CDR3 DNA follows: TGTGCCAGCAGCTTTTCCCGGGGGGAAGAAAAACTGTTTTTT.

The rearrangement uses TRBV7-2 and TRBJ1-5; tentative D call: TRBD1 (6 bases). The CDR3 loop spans 14 amino acids. The germline CDR1 and CDR2 sequences are SGHTA and FQGNSA. V was clipped by 5 bases and J by 4 bases, with 12 bases between them. CDR3 nucleotides: TGTGCCAGCAGCGAAACAACAGGGAATCAGCCCCAGCATTTT. Protein product: CASSETTGNQPQHF.

V gene TRBV6-5 combines with J gene TRBJ2-7; 9 bases are shared with TRBD1. V lost 6 bases and J lost 1; bases outside the gene matches: 7. This CDR3 has 15 residues. The germline CDR1 and CDR2 sequences are MNHEY and SVGAGI. The CDR3 sequence: CASSAGQGLSYEQYF. The CDR3 bases are TGTGCCAGCAGCGCGGGACAGGGTCTTTCCTACGAGCAGTACTTC.

The V call is TRBV6-5, the J call TRBJ1-4; 7 bases map to TRBD1. Germline CDR1 is MNHEY and CDR2 is SVGAGI. The V and J ends lost 6 bases and 6 bases, in that order; junction bases with no gene match: 7. The CDR3 runs to 14 residues. Here the CDR3 DNA reads TGTGCCAGCAGACGACAGGGTAATCATGAAAAACTGTTTTTT. Translating it yields CASRRQGNHEKLFF.

The gene calls are TRBV21-1 and TRBJ2-1; the DNA was not used to check the table's D call, TRBD2. TRBV21-1 is an annotated pseudogene. The CDR3 contains 19 residues. The CDR3 DNA reads as TGTGCCAGCAGCATCCCACGGACGGGGACTAGCGGGAGAGGGGATGAGCAGTTCTTC. Translation gives CASSIPRTGTSGRGDEQFF.

The chain has TRBV15 and TRBJ2-2, with 9 bases fitting TRBD1. The CDR3 extends over 17 amino acids. Germline CDR1 reads LNHNV; CDR2 reads YYDKDF (reference sequence). The J segment lost 3 bases and the V segment lost 0 bases, leaving 5 bases of the junction unmatched. The CDR3 loop is CATSRDGGQGYTGELFF. CDR3 nucleotide sequence: TGTGCCACCAGCAGAGATGGGGGACAGGGTTACACCGGGGAGCTGTTTTTT.

The chain has TRBV9 and TRBJ1-2, with TRBD1 as a possible D gene (6 bases). The germline gives CDR1 SGDLS, CDR2 YYNGEE. CDR3 length: 13 residues. The ends were cut back, 2 bases at V and 8 bases at J, with 13 bases in the middle. The CDR3 DNA reads TGTGCCAGCAGCGTTCGGCTACAGGGCGGCTACACCTTC. Its translation: CASSVRLQGGYTF.

This chain links TRBV4-3 with TRBJ2-2, with D possibly TRBD2 on 6 matching bases. Trimming pared 4 bases from V and 3 bases from J, leaving 15 bases between. Germline V CDR1 and CDR2: LGHNA, YSLEER. This CDR3 region has 16 residues. The CDR3 nucleotides read TGCGCCAGCAGCCTCCGCCGGGGGTCGGACACCGGGGAGCTGTTTTTT. Translated: CASSLRRGSDTGELFF.

This chain joins TRBV11-3 and TRBJ2-1, with 7 bases lining up with TRBD2. CDR3 length: 16 residues. Germline V lookup: CDR1 SGHNT, CDR2 YENEEA. Germline trimming cut 1 base from V and 4 bases from J; bases unmatched to any gene: 7. The CDR3 DNA sequence: TGTGCCAGCAGCTTAGTCGGGGGAGCGGGGTACAATGAGCAGTTCTTC. Protein sequence: CASSLVGGAGYNEQFF.